These 22 T cell receptor beta chains came from one sample sequenced in a study of blood T cell repertoires in COVID-19. The assay was immunoSEQ multiplex PCR, and TCRdb's table has in-frame clones only and misses some. The sample includes around 300,000 clones, roughly 88% of them seen just once. The sample consisted of peripheral blood. These receptors were taken from a woman aged 70 to 79 with acute or convalescent COVID-19.

V is TRBV7-2 and J is TRBJ1-2; no clear D gene. Germline-derived CDR1 and CDR2 are SGHTA and FQGNSA. Between the trimmed V and J ends, which lost 5 bases and 8 bases, there was a span of 15 bases. This CDR3 has 13 amino acids. This chain's CDR3 is CASSQQPGGGYTF. CDR3 nucleotides: TGTGCCAGCAGCCAACAGCCGGGAGGGGGCTACACCTTC. Complete variable domain (other parts from reference TRBV7-2 and TRBJ1-2): GAGVSQSPSNKVTEKGKDVELRCDPISGHTALYWYRQSLGQGLEFLIYFQGNSAPDKSGLPSDRFSAERTGGSVSTLTIQRTQQEDSAVYLCASSQQPGGGYTFGSGTRLTVV.

There are a few counts of this clone. The chain joins TRBV7-3 to TRBJ2-3; weak D call: TRBD2 (6 bases). The CDR3 extends over 17 amino acids. Germline-derived CDR1 and CDR2 are SGHTA and FQGTGA. Trimming stripped 5 bases from V and 2 bases from J, with 20 bases between. CDR3: CASSPLGSGPNTDTQYF. The CDR3 bases are TGTGCCAGCAGCCCCCTAGGCAGCGGGCCCAACACAGATACGCAGTATTTT.

In its sample, this clone was seen a few times. The V gene is TRBV25-1, the J gene TRBJ1-4; 10 bases match TRBD1. The V gene's germline CDR1 is MGHDK and CDR2 SYGVNS. The trim removed 6 bases at V and 10 bases at J, leaving 5 bases unmatched. The CDR3 is 13 residues long. CDR3 sequence: CASSGDRGLKLFF. The CDR3 nucleotides are TGTGCCAGCAGCGGGGACAGGGGTCTAAAACTGTTTTTT. The full variable domain, in which reference TRBV25-1 and TRBJ1-4 provide the parts outside the CDR3, is EADIYQTPRYLVIGTGKKITLECSQTMGHDKMYWYQQDPGMELHLIHYSYGVNSTEKGDLSSESTVSRIRTEHFPLTLESARPSHTSQYLCASSGDRGLKLFFGSGTQLSVL.

The chain recombines TRBV12-5 with TRBJ2-5, with 7 bases lining up with TRBD1. The CDR3 is 14 residues long. J lost 2 bases, V lost 3 bases, and 3 bases had no gene match. Germline CDR1 is LGHNT and CDR2 is FRNRAP. This chain's CDR3 is CASGFLGQQETQYF. The CDR3 DNA reads as TGTGCTAGTGGTTTCCTGGGACAGCAAGAGACCCAGTACTTC.

The rearrangement joins TRBV4-1 to TRBJ1-1; the D gene is possibly TRBD1 (5 bases). Germline V lookup: CDR1 MGHRA, CDR2 YSYEKL. V dropped 2 bases and J dropped 4 bases, with 11 bases sitting between them. CDR3 length: 14 residues. CDR3 coding DNA: TGCGCCAGCAGCCAACCTCGACAGAGCACTGAAGCTTTCTTT. Its translation is CASSQPRQSTEAFF.

The chain is built from TRBV2 and TRBJ2-1, with 8 bases that match TRBD1. There are 14 residues in the CDR3. V dropped 5 bases and J dropped 1; count of bases not matched to a gene: 1. Germline loops: CDR1 SNHLY, CDR2 FYNNEI. CDR3 region: CASSRQGSYNEQFF. The CDR3 coding sequence is TGTGCCAGCAGTCGACAGGGGTCCTACAATGAGCAGTTCTTC.

This clone was observed a handful of times. The chain employs TRBV2 and TRBJ1-3, with TRBD1 as a possible D gene (5 bases). V dropped 4 bases and J dropped 3 bases, with 13 bases sitting between them. The CDR3 extends over 15 amino acids. CDR1 is SNHLY, CDR2 FYNNEI, per germline. CDR3 DNA: TGTGCCAGCAGTGGCACGCAGGGCTATGGAAACACCATATATTTT. Protein product: CASSGTQGYGNTIYF.

With respect to this clone: Distinct nucleotide sequences in the sample also encode this CDR3. The chain has TRBV3-1 (or the pseudogene TRBV3-2) and TRBJ1-2, with 9 positions matching TRBD1. CDR3 length: 14 residues. Losses at the gene ends were 6 bases for V and 2 bases for J; bases not matched to a gene: 4. Germline V CDR1 and CDR2: LGHDT, YNNKEL (reference sequence). This CDR3 reads CASSPTGGNYGYTF. The CDR3 region has the DNA TGTGCCAGCAGTCCTACAGGGGGCAACTATGGCTACACCTTC.

The CDR3 is CASSYGTATNQPQHF. The DNA of the CDR3 is TGTGCCAGCAGCTACGGGACAGCCACCAATCAGCCCCAGCATTTT. The rearrangement links TRBV3-1 (or the pseudogene TRBV3-2) to TRBJ1-5, with 7 bases matching TRBD1. Germline CDR1 reads LGHDT; CDR2 reads YNNKEL (reference sequence). This CDR3 is built from 15 residues. V lost 5 bases to trimming and J lost 3 bases; unmatched junction nucleotides: 7.

The sample holds one count of this clone. The V gene is TRBV3-1 (or the pseudogene TRBV3-2), the J gene TRBJ1-6, with TRBD1 matching over 7 bases. CDR1 is LGHDT and CDR2 is YNNKEL in the germline V gene (reference sequence). With V trimmed by 4 bases and J by 15 bases, 9 bases remained unmatched. This CDR3 has 13 residues. In DNA form, the CDR3 reads TGTGCCAGCAGCCCCCTAACAGGGGATGGCCTCCACTTT. Translation gives CASSPLTGDGLHF.

This clone has only one observation. This rearrangement joins TRBV18 to TRBJ2-3; 10 nucleotides align to TRBD1. Germline CDR1 reads KGHSH; CDR2 reads LQKENI. The V segment lost 8 bases and the J segment 0 bases; nucleotides outside the gene matches: 2. This CDR3 contains 14 residues. CDR3 sequence (DNA): TGTGCCAGCCGGGACAGGGGTAGCACAGATACGCAGTATTTT. Translated: CASRDRGSTDTQYF.

This clone has just a few counts. The chain joins TRBV5-4 to TRBJ2-2; 7 nucleotides align to TRBD2. The CDR3 has 16 residues. In germline, CDR1 is SGHNT, CDR2 YYREEE (reference sequence). The V segment lost 3 bases and the J segment 1 base; nucleotides outside the gene matches: 6. CDR3 sequence reads: CASSSGGSLNTGELFF. For the CDR3, the DNA is TGTGCCAGCAGCTCCGGGGGGTCCCTGAACACCGGGGAGCTGTTTTTT.

V is TRBV19 and J is TRBJ1-5; 8 bases are a match to TRBD1. CDR3 length: 15 amino acids. The V gene's germline CDR1 is LNHDA and CDR2 SQIVND (reference sequence). V lost 6 bases to trimming and J lost 4 bases; unmatched junction nucleotides: 8. The CDR3 nucleotides are TGTGCCAGTAGCCCTGACAGGGGCCCTAATCAGCCCCAGCATTTT. It translates to CASSPDRGPNQPQHF.

This clone was recorded once. The chain has TRBV7-9 and TRBJ1-6; D unresolved. Germline-derived CDR1 and CDR2 are SEHNR and FQNEAQ (reference sequence). The CDR3 extends over 15 amino acids. Trimming removed 1 base from V and 6 bases from J, with 10 bases in between. The CDR3 nucleotides are TGTGCCAGCAGCTTAGACGGGAGATCTAATTCACCCCTCCACTTT. Translated, it gives CASSLDGRSNSPLHF.

The gene calls are TRBV9 and TRBJ1-2; TRBD1 is a possible D gene (5 bases). Trimming cost V 4 bases and J 4 bases, with 11 bases left between them. The CDR3 length is 13 residues. Germline lookup yields CDR1 SGDLS and CDR2 YYNGEE. The CDR3 coding sequence is TGTGCCAGCAGCCCCGACAGTTCCTATGGCTACACCTTC. This sequence encodes CASSPDSSYGYTF.

The chain couples TRBV18 to TRBJ1-2; D may be TRBD1 (5 bases). Trimming removed 5 bases at V and 0 bases at J, with 10 bases between. The CDR3 is 14 amino acids. The V gene's germline CDR1 is KGHSH and CDR2 LQKENI. The CDR3 loop reads CASSSDRANYGYTF. The CDR3 bases are TGTGCCAGCTCATCCGACAGAGCTAACTATGGCTACACCTTC.

This clone was detected once. The gene calls are TRBV9 and TRBJ1-2; weak D call: TRBD1 (6 bases). The V gene lost 3 bases and the J gene lost 0 bases, with 15 bases spanning the gap. Germline V CDR1 and CDR2: SGDLS, YYNGEE. The CDR3 is 16 residues long. The DNA for the CDR3 is TGTGCCAGCAGCGGGCCCGGGACATACACTAACTATGGCTACACCTTC. This sequence encodes CASSGPGTYTNYGYTF.

The chain is built from TRBV10-3 and TRBJ2-1; 11 bases match TRBD2. Germline lookup yields CDR1 ENHRY and CDR2 SYGVKD. The CDR3 totals 16 residues. Losses at the gene ends were 2 bases for V and 3 bases for J; bases not matched to a gene: 3. CDR3 nucleotides: TGTGCCATCAGTGAGAGAGGGACTAGCGGCTACAATGAGCAGTTCTTC. Its translation is CAISERGTSGYNEQFF.

Note on this clone: The same CDR3 is also encoded by other DNA sequences in this sample. The J gene is TRBJ2-5, the V gene TRBV12-3 or TRBV12-4; TRBD2 matches at 8 bases. V lost 4 bases and J lost 5; bases outside the gene matches: 0. This CDR3 is 12 amino acids long. The CDR3 coding sequence is TGTGCCAGCAGTTCGGGAGGGGAGACCCAGTACTTC. It encodes CASSSGGETQYF.

The chain links TRBV14 to TRBJ1-1, with D possibly being TRBD1 (5 bases). This CDR3 comprises 16 residues. Germline V gene lookup returns CDR1 SGHDN and CDR2 FVKESK. The V gene lost 3 bases and the J gene lost 5 bases, with 19 bases spanning the gap. The CDR3 loop reads CASSQWLQGSGTEAFF. The DNA for the CDR3 is TGTGCCAGCAGCCAGTGGCTGCAGGGATCTGGGACTGAAGCTTTCTTT.

The chain joins TRBV15 to TRBJ2-2; the match to TRBD1 covers 8 bases. Germline assignment: CDR1 LNHNV and CDR2 YYDKDF (reference sequence). J was trimmed by 4 bases and V by 0 bases; bases with no gene match: 7. The CDR3 sequence is 17 residues long. The CDR3 here is CATSRDPAGGSTGELFF. The CDR3 DNA reads TGTGCCACCAGCAGAGATCCCGCAGGGGGCTCCACCGGGGAGCTGTTTTTT.

The rearrangement joins TRBV5-1 to TRBJ2-5; 8 positions agree with TRBD1. Germline V gene data show CDR1 as SGHRS and CDR2 as YFSETQ. This CDR3 has 14 residues. J gave up 3 bases and V 1 base, and 2 bases lay outside the gene matches. The CDR3 protein is CASSLRTGKETQYF. CDR3 DNA sequence: TGCGCCAGCAGCTTGAGGACAGGGAAAGAGACCCAGTACTTC.